The 25 T cell receptor beta chains given below trace back to one sample, sequenced in a study of blood T cells in healthy people across ages. The second PCR ran about 6 to 11 cycles with a sample-barcoded 5' primer and J-beta primers. Each CDR3 protein gets one entry after TCRdb re-called the 5' RACE reads with MiXCR. This table holds about 1,400,000 distinct CDR3 sequences, approximately 40% found once. Material: blood. These receptors all stem from a young woman in good health.

V is TRBV6-1 and J is TRBJ2-1; no reliable D call. Trimming stripped 1 base from V and 5 bases from J, with 6 bases between. The germline CDR1 and CDR2 sequences are MNHNS and SASEGT. The CDR3 is 13 residues long. CDR3 sequence reads: CASSEGNNNEQFF. The CDR3 DNA is TGTGCCAGCAGTGAAGGAAATAACAATGAGCAGTTCTTC.

Comment on this clonotype: The junction departs from the called germline gene at one end, perhaps through a read error. The chain combines TRBV9 with TRBJ1-5, with TRBD1 matching 8 bases. The germline V gene has CDR1 SGDLS and CDR2 YYNGEE. CDR3 length equals 14 residues. The CDR3 bases are TGTGCCGGCAGCTCACAGGGGGGCGGTCAGCCCCAGCATTTT. The encoded protein is CAGSSQGGGQPQHF.

This clonotype was counted only a few times. The V call is TRBV20-1, the J call TRBJ1-1, with TRBD1 as a possible D gene (5 bases). This CDR3 contains 12 residues. The germline gives CDR1 DFQATT, CDR2 SNEGSKA (reference sequence). The V end was cut by 2 bases, the J end by 8 bases, with 12 bases between. In DNA form, the CDR3 reads TGCAGTGCTAGACCGGGCGGACAAGAAGCTTTCTTT. Protein product: CSARPGGQEAFF.

This clonotype was recorded only once. The chain links TRBV6-1 to TRBJ2-1; 9 bases line up with TRBD2. Trimming cost V 7 bases and J 6 bases; bases outside gene matches: 16. The V gene's germline CDR1 is MNHNS and CDR2 SASEGT. This CDR3 comprises 17 residues. CDR3 sequence reads: CASTRIAGDALRNEQFF. CDR3 nucleotide sequence: TGTGCCAGCACCCGGATAGCGGGGGACGCACTACGCAATGAGCAGTTCTTC.

This clonotype was seen only a few times. V is TRBV2 and J is TRBJ1-2; D is uncertain. Deletions cut 0 bases from V and 2 bases from J, with 13 bases between. Germline V lookup: CDR1 SNHLY, CDR2 FYNNEI. This CDR3 has 16 amino acids. In DNA, the CDR3 is TGTGCCAGCAGTGAAGCGCTCGTCCGGAAAAACTATGGCTACACCTTC. This gives the protein CASSEALVRKNYGYTF.

The V gene is TRBV4-1, the J gene TRBJ2-7; weak D call: TRBD1 (6 bases). The DNA matches TRBJ2-5 better at its end, which makes the J call doubtful. CDR1 MGHRA and CDR2 YSYEKL come from the germline V gene. This CDR3 is built from 15 residues. The CDR3 is CASSTRDTFGETQYF. The CDR3 DNA is TGCGCCAGCAGCACCCGGGACACCTTCGGGGAGACCCAGTACTTC.

This chain uses TRBV19 with TRBJ1-2, with a possible D match to TRBD1 (5 bases). The CDR3 runs to 14 residues. V lost 3 bases, J lost 8 bases, and 16 bases lay in between. The germline V gene encodes CDR1 LNHDA and CDR2 SQIVND (reference sequence). CDR3 in amino acids: CASSIEAVGGGYTF. The CDR3 DNA reads as TGTGCCAGTAGTATCGAGGCGGTTGGGGGAGGCTACACCTTC.

CDR3 protein: CATTRLAGVSTDTQYF. CDR3 in DNA: TGTGCCACCACCCGACTAGCGGGAGTTAGCACAGATACGCAGTATTTT. The V gene is TRBV15, the J gene TRBJ2-3, with 12 bases lining up with TRBD2. V was pared by 7 bases and J by 0 bases, with 5 bases of the junction left unmatched. The V gene's germline CDR1 is LNHNV and CDR2 YYDKDF (reference sequence). The CDR3 extends over 16 amino acids. The variable domain in full, with the rest retrieved from reference TRBV15 and TRBJ2-3, is DAMVIQNPRYQVTQFGKPVTLSCSQTLNHNVMYWYQQKSSQAPKLLFHYYDKDFNNEADTPDNFQSRRPNTSFCFLDIRSPGLGDTAMYLCATTRLAGVSTDTQYFGPGTRLTVL.

CDR3 coding DNA: TGTGCCAGCAGCCCTCGGGGGGGATCCACGGGTGAGCAGTACTTC. Protein product: CASSPRGGSTGEQYF. The rearrangement uses TRBV7-3 and TRBJ2-5; 8 bases are a match to TRBD2. Germline V gene lookup returns CDR1 SGHTA and CDR2 FQGTGA. CDR3 size: 15 residues. V shed 5 bases, J shed 11 bases, and the junction held 16 bases outside the gene matches.

The chain combines TRBV20-1 with TRBJ1-1; TRBD1 matches at 8 bases. CDR3 length equals 14 residues. CDR1 DFQATT and CDR2 SNEGSKA come from the germline V gene (reference sequence). The V segment lost 6 bases and the J segment 0 bases; nucleotides outside the gene matches: 6. The CDR3 sequence: CSAKTGAMNTEAFF. The DNA of the CDR3 is TGCAGTGCGAAGACAGGGGCAATGAACACTGAAGCTTTCTTT.

CDR3 in amino acids: CASSRLKDIRGYNEQFF. The DNA of the CDR3 is TGTGCCAGCTCACGCCTCAAAGATATTCGCGGGTACAATGAGCAGTTCTTC. This rearrangement joins TRBV18 to TRBJ2-1, with D possibly being TRBD2 (5 bases). This CDR3 is built from 17 residues. Trimming removed 4 bases at V and 4 bases at J, with 20 bases between. Germline-derived CDR1 and CDR2 are KGHSH and LQKENI.

The rearrangement joins TRBV20-1 to TRBJ2-7, with 10 bases that match TRBD2. Looked up from germline, CDR1 is DFQATT and CDR2 is SNEGSKA (reference sequence). The CDR3 is 17 residues long. The V gene end was trimmed by 0 bases and the J gene end by 0 bases; junction bases not matched to a gene: 8. The CDR3 protein is CSARDWGLAGGSYEQYF. In DNA form, the CDR3 reads TGCAGTGCTAGAGATTGGGGGTTAGCGGGAGGCTCCTACGAGCAGTACTTC.

This clonotype has ten or more counts. This rearrangement joins TRBV20-1 to TRBJ2-1; 7 bases match TRBD2. The V segment lost 0 bases and the J segment 1 base; nucleotides outside the gene matches: 6. The germline gives CDR1 DFQATT, CDR2 SNEGSKA (reference sequence). The CDR3 consists of 16 residues. CDR3 region: CSARDSGGSSYNEQFF. DNA for the CDR3: TGCAGTGCTAGAGATTCGGGCGGGAGTTCCTACAATGAGCAGTTCTTC.

This rearrangement joins TRBV30 to TRBJ2-1; D possibly matches TRBD1 or TRBD2 (6 bases each). Germline V gene lookup returns CDR1 GTSNPN and CDR2 SVGIG (reference sequence). The CDR3 totals 14 residues. V gave up 0 bases and J gave up 7 bases, with 13 bases separating them. CDR3 nucleotide sequence: TGTGCCTGGAGTGTAAGGGGGAGGATGAATGAGCAGTTCTTC. It specifies CAWSVRGRMNEQFF.

The chain uses TRBV28 and TRBJ2-7; D is possibly TRBD2 (6 bases). CDR3 size: 18 residues. CDR1 and CDR2 (germline): MDHEN, SYDVKM. Trimming took off 3 bases at V and 3 bases at J, with 24 bases between the two ends. The CDR3 loop is CASSFPTHVKEGYYEQYF. The CDR3 bases are TGTGCCAGCAGTTTTCCAACTCACGTAAAGGAGGGGTACTACGAGCAGTACTTC.

The gene calls are TRBV19 and TRBJ2-3; D assignment may be TRBD1 or TRBD2 (6 bases each). The germline gives CDR1 LNHDA, CDR2 SQIVND (reference sequence). V was pared by 4 bases and J by 6 bases, with 20 bases between. The CDR3 loop spans 16 amino acids. This CDR3 reads CASSKRLVGASDTQYF. The CDR3 DNA sequence: TGTGCCAGTAGTAAACGACTAGTGGGGGCGTCGGATACGCAGTATTTT.

The gene calls are TRBV6-5 and TRBJ2-4, with D possibly TRBD1 on 5 matching bases. The assigned J gene may be wrong: the sequence end matches TRBJ2-7 better. The length of the CDR3 is 15 residues. Germline CDR1 MNHEY, CDR2 SVGAGI. CDR3 protein: CASSPPGRGPYEQYF. The CDR3, as DNA: TGTGCCAGCAGTCCCCCCGGAAGGGGCCCATACGAGCAGTACTTC.

The V call is TRBV6-1, the J call TRBJ1-2; the D is unclear. The CDR3 sequence is 13 residues long. CDR1 MNHNS and CDR2 SASEGT come from the germline V gene. The ends were cut back, 2 bases at V and 2 bases at J, with 6 bases in the middle. CDR3 region: CASSEKPNYGYTF. DNA for the CDR3: TGTGCCAGCAGTGAAAAACCCAACTATGGCTACACCTTC.

V gene TRBV15 combines with J gene TRBJ2-5; D is possibly TRBD2 (6 bases). Germline lookup yields CDR1 LNHNV and CDR2 YYDKDF (reference sequence). There are 13 residues in the CDR3. V lost 0 bases to trimming and J lost 7 bases, with 9 bases between them. CDR3 coding DNA: TGTGCCACCAGCAGAGAAGAGGGAGGGACCCAGTACTTC. This sequence encodes CATSREEGGTQYF.

The table lists this clonotype with many counts. The chain recombines TRBV7-9 with TRBJ2-1; 7 positions agree with TRBD2. Per the germline V gene, CDR1 is SEHNR and CDR2 is FQNEAQ (reference sequence). This CDR3 is built from 14 residues. J lost 2 bases, V lost 8 bases, and 6 bases had no gene match. Here the CDR3 reads CASSRGGTYNEQFF. The CDR3 DNA is TGTGCCAGCTCCCGCGGGGGAACCTACAATGAGCAGTTCTTC.

Only a few counts were recorded for this clonotype. The chain is built from TRBV7-3 and TRBJ1-5; D is ambiguous. CDR3 length: 13 residues. CDR1 is SGHTA, CDR2 FQGTGA, per germline. V was shortened by 4 bases and J by 8 bases, with 12 bases between the two germline ends. The chain's CDR3 is CASSSAGLKPQHF. The CDR3 nucleotides are TGTGCCAGCAGCTCGGCCGGCCTCAAGCCCCAGCATTTT. The full variable domain, with the rest looked up from reference TRBV7-3 and TRBJ1-5, is GAGVSQTPSNKVTEKGKYVELRCDPISGHTALYWYRQSLGQGPEFLIYFQGTGAADDSGLPNDRFFAVRPEGSVSTLKIQRTERGDSAVYLCASSSAGLKPQHFGDGTRLSIL.

The rearrangement uses TRBV10-3 and TRBJ1-4; D gene unclear. CDR1 and CDR2 from the germline V gene are ENHRY and SYGVKD. Trimming took 2 bases from V and 5 from J, leaving 9 bases between them. CDR3 length: 14 residues. Written as DNA, the CDR3 is TGTGCCATCAGTGAGGCCGAAAAAAATGAAAAACTGTTTTTT. Amino acids: CAISEAEKNEKLFF.

This chain uses TRBV25-1 with TRBJ2-5; TRBD2 matches 9 bases. CDR1 MGHDK and CDR2 SYGVNS come from the germline V gene. The CDR3 loop spans 16 amino acids. The ends lost 4 bases at V and 5 bases at J; junction bases unmatched: 11. The CDR3 coding sequence is TGTGCCAGCAGTGGGGGCCCCGGGACTAGCAAGGAGACCCAGTACTTC. Amino acid sequence: CASSGGPGTSKETQYF.

This clonotype was seen more than once but under ten times. The chain links TRBV28 to TRBJ1-2; D is ambiguous. CDR1 and CDR2 (germline): MDHEN, SYDVKM. The ends were cut back, 3 bases at V and 1 base at J, with 9 bases in the middle. The CDR3 consists of 14 residues. The CDR3: CASSFHGGNYGYTF. CDR3 coding DNA: TGTGCCAGCAGTTTTCACGGCGGTAACTATGGCTACACCTTC.

This clonotype has just a few counts. The V call is TRBV20-1, the J call TRBJ2-1; 10 bases line up with TRBD2. Trimming at V came to 5 bases and at J to 5 bases, leaving 12 bases not matched to a gene. Germline V gene data show CDR1 as DFQATT and CDR2 as SNEGSKA (reference sequence). The CDR3 totals 16 residues. CDR3 region: CSAYPSGSRHNNEQFF. The CDR3 DNA reads as TGCAGTGCTTACCCTAGCGGGAGTAGGCACAACAATGAGCAGTTCTTC.